This entry describes one T cell receptor beta chain. The data stem from a study of blood T cell repertoires in COVID-19. Study-level background: PBMCs, B-cell-depleted T cells, or T cells provided the cDNA or gDNA that made up the material.

CDR3 size: 14 residues. Germline V gene lookup returns CDR1 LNHDA and CDR2 SQIVND (reference sequence). With V trimmed by 6 bases and J by 3 bases, 7 bases remained unmatched. Assay: immunoSEQ multiplex PCR; the TCRdb copy retains only in-frame clones and omits some. The sample lists about 270,000 clones, about nine tenths occurring once. Participant reports of clinical history set cohort assignment. This receptor was obtained from a woman aged 25 to 45 with acute COVID-19. Sequenced material: PBMCs or T cells enriched from blood (not recorded which). The chain joins TRBV19 to TRBJ2-7; TRBD1 aligns across 8 bases. The CDR3 is CASSIRGLNYEQYF. The CDR3 DNA is TGTGCCAGTAGCATCAGGGGGCTAAACTACGAGCAGTACTTC.